This T cell receptor beta chain was retrieved from a study of cytotoxic CD8 clonotypes in ibrutinib-treated CLL. Trimming removed 5 bases at V and 0 bases at J, with 6 bases between. CDR3 length equals 13 residues. Germline V gene lookup returns CDR1 MNHNS and CDR2 SASEGT. Study outcomes and limitations: Public clonotypes were uncommon and contracted or stayed stable on treatment.

In the case of this clone: What it binds is not known.

The intended depth for sequencing was 1 in 200,000 to 1 in 1 million T cells. Produced via immunoSEQ multiplex PCR; TCRdb's table is partial and in-frame only. The table shows some 58,000 clones, with about 65% occurring only once. The chain has TRBV6-1 and TRBJ2-3; D uncertain. The TCR sequence derives from a human donor with chronic lymphocytic leukemia. Here the sequenced sample was PBMCs, taken after 12 months of ibrutinib treatment. In nucleotides, the CDR3 is TGTGCCAGCAGTCAACGGAGCACAGATACGCAGTATTTT. Protein sequence: CASSQRSTDTQYF.